These T cell receptor beta chains were read from a single sample in a study of T-cell reconstitution after alpha-beta-depleted transplantation in children. TCRdb recomputed calls from the PCR reads with MiXCR, one row per CDR3 protein. The sample lists 90,000 to 100,000 distinct CDR3 sequences; 20% to 25% were seen once. This material consisted of PBMCs, taken before TCRalphabeta/CD19-depleted stem cell transplant. Every receptor here comes from a boy aged 2 to 10 with acute lymphoblastic leukemia, due to receive a stem cell transplant. Both conserved end residues are part of each CDR3. The order of the fields is J gene, clone size, CDR3 length, V gene, D gene, CDR3 protein, CDR3 DNA. A D gene is named only where the DNA matches it firmly. The size field is filled for only some rows; it gives once, few, many or a size class.

TRBJ2-3	few	17	TRBV5-4	NA	CASSPKLGGGTTDTQYF	TGTGCCAGCAGCCCCAAGCTTGGAGGGGGGACCACAGATACGCAGTATTTT
TRBJ1-4	NA	12	TRBV10-3	TRBD1	CAIQDNRGQLFF	TGTGCCATACAAGATAACAGGGGGCAACTGTTTTTT
TRBJ2-1	few	15	TRBV12-3/TRBV12-4	TRBD2	CASSGTSGGGSEQFF	TGTGCCAGCAGTGGGACTAGCGGAGGGGGGAGTGAGCAGTTCTTC
TRBJ2-7	NA	13	TRBV20-1	TRBD2	CSALAGGHYEQYF	TGCAGTGCTTTAGCGGGAGGGCACTACGAGCAGTACTTC
TRBJ1-6	NA	15	TRBV7-2	NA	CASSLKPRGFGPLHF	TGTGCCAGCAGCCTAAAGCCCCGGGGGTTCGGACCCCTCCACTTT
TRBJ1-1	NA	12	TRBV20-1	NA	CSAEREGAEAFF	TGCAGTGCTGAAAGGGAGGGGGCTGAAGCTTTCTTT
TRBJ2-2	many	15	TRBV6-4	TRBD1	CASSDGQGDTGELFF	TGTGCCAGCAGTGACGGACAGGGGGACACCGGGGAGCTGTTTTTT
TRBJ2-7	NA	13	TRBV5-1	NA	CASQGGVGYKQYF	TGCGCCAGCCAGGGCGGAGTCGGATACAAGCAGTACTTC
TRBJ1-1	NA	15	TRBV11-2	NA	CASSLGQYSNTEAFF	TGTGCCAGCAGCTTAGGACAGTATTCGAACACTGAAGCTTTCTTT
TRBJ2-7	NA	15	TRBV7-9	NA	CASYNTRADTYEQYF	TGTGCCAGCTATAATACCCGGGCTGACACCTACGAGCAGTACTTC
TRBJ2-7	few	13	TRBV10-1	NA	CASSESSAGKQYF	TGCGCCAGCAGTGAGTCGTCGGCGGGCAAGCAGTACTTC
TRBJ2-7	few	15	TRBV13	NA	CASSLIDLGAYEQYF	TGTGCCAGCAGCCTAATAGACCTAGGGGCCTACGAGCAGTACTTC
TRBJ2-7	many	14	TRBV20-1	TRBD2	CSARRLAVTYEQYF	TGCAGTGCCCGCAGACTAGCGGTGACCTACGAGCAGTACTTC
TRBJ2-3	NA	14	TRBV6-1	TRBD2	CASRRTSGTDTQYF	TGTGCCAGCCGTAGGACTAGCGGCACAGATACGCAGTATTTT
TRBJ1-1	NA	16	TRBV12-3/TRBV12-4	NA	CASSLGLGQGETKAFF	TGTGCCAGCAGTTTAGGTCTTGGGCAGGGCGAAACGAAAGCTTTCTTT
TRBJ2-7	many	15	TRBV6-1	NA	CASSDVAVGTYEQYF	TGTGCCAGCAGTGACGTGGCAGTGGGGACCTACGAGCAGTACTTC
TRBJ2-1	many	13	TRBV20-1	NA	CSARVLTGNEQFF	TGCAGTGCTAGAGTATTGACTGGCAATGAGCAGTTCTTC
TRBJ2-3	NA	15	TRBV14	NA	CASSQESGSTDTQYF	TGTGCCAGCAGCCAAGAATCGGGTAGCACAGATACGCAGTATTTT
TRBJ2-5	few	11	TRBV20-1	NA	CSAPREQTQYF	TGCAGTGCCCCCAGGGAGCAGACCCAGTACTTC
TRBJ2-5	few	15	TRBV5-1	TRBD1	CASSFDRGQRETQYF	TGCGCCAGCAGCTTTGACAGGGGGCAACGAGAGACCCAGTACTTC
TRBJ2-7	NA	15	TRBV4-2	NA	CASSQVQGRTYEQYF	TGTGCCAGCAGCCAAGTCCAGGGCAGAACCTACGAGCAGTACTTC
TRBJ1-1	few	16	TRBV5-1	TRBD1	CASGVAGTGTDTEAFF	TGCGCCAGCGGCGTGGCAGGGACAGGGACCGACACTGAAGCTTTCTTT
TRBJ2-5	NA	14	TRBV12-3/TRBV12-4	TRBD1	CASSLPTGLETQYF	TGTGCCAGCAGCCTCCCGACAGGGCTGGAGACCCAGTACTTC
TRBJ2-2	NA	16	TRBV9	TRBD1	CASSVPRTGDTGELFF	TGTGCCAGCAGCGTACCGCGGACAGGGGATACCGGGGAGCTGTTTTTT
TRBJ2-2	NA	16	TRBV5-1	TRBD2	CASSLGTSGGAWELFF	TGCGCCAGCAGCCTAGGGACTAGCGGAGGGGCGTGGGAGCTGTTTTTT
TRBJ2-1	few	14	TRBV4-2	NA	CASSRSTSYNEQFF	TGTGCCAGCAGCCGCTCGACCTCCTACAATGAGCAGTTCTTC
TRBJ2-1	NA	12	TRBV7-2	NA	CASSLYENEQFF	TGTGCCAGCAGCTTATACGAGAATGAGCAGTTCTTC
TRBJ2-7	NA	13	TRBV7-9	NA	CASLGLTGSEQYF	TGTGCCTCCCTGGGACTCACGGGGTCCGAGCAGTACTTC
TRBJ1-1	many	11	TRBV20-1	TRBD1	CRVGTDTEAFF	TGCAGGGTTGGGACAGACACTGAAGCTTTCTTT
TRBJ2-7	NA	14	TRBV5-5	NA	CASSQGGSSYEQYF	TGTGCCAGCAGCCAGGGGGGGAGCTCCTACGAGCAGTACTTC
TRBJ2-7	few	15	TRBV27	TRBD2	CASSPQTSGGSGQYF	TGTGCCAGCAGTCCACAAACTAGCGGAGGAAGCGGGCAGTACTTC
TRBJ1-4	NA	15	TRBV5-6	NA	CASSFQGITNEKLFF	TGTGCCAGCAGCTTCCAGGGAATAACTAATGAAAAACTGTTTTTT
TRBJ1-5	NA	15	TRBV20-1	NA	CSARGPGLSNQPQHF	TGCAGTGCTAGAGGTCCAGGGCTGAGCAATCAGCCCCAGCATTTT
TRBJ2-5	many	16	TRBV11-2	NA	CASSLNIPLGLETQYF	TGTGCCAGCAGCTTAAATATTCCCCTGGGACTAGAGACCCAGTACTTC
TRBJ2-3	few	15	TRBV6-6	NA	CASSRQPISTDTQYF	TGTGCCAGCAGCCGACAGCCGATATCCACAGATACGCAGTATTTT
TRBJ2-1	NA	17	TRBV30	TRBD2	CAWKSGAMGLGYNEQFF	TGTGCCTGGAAGTCGGGGGCGATGGGACTAGGTTACAATGAGCAGTTCTTC
TRBJ2-5	NA	15	TRBV11-2	NA	CASSLTGPPGETQYF	TGTGCCAGCAGCTTAACCGGACCACCTGGGGAGACCCAGTACTTC
TRBJ2-3	few	15	TRBV5-4	TRBD2	CASSMGREVTDTQYF	TGTGCCAGCAGCATGGGGCGGGAGGTCACAGATACGCAGTATTTT
TRBJ1-2	NA	12	TRBV28	NA	CASSFGSYGYTF	TGTGCCAGCAGTTTCGGCAGCTATGGCTACACCTTC
TRBJ2-1	few	16	TRBV30	TRBD2	CAWSVRTSGGANEQFF	TGTGCCTGGAGTGTAAGGACTAGCGGAGGGGCAAATGAGCAGTTCTTC
TRBJ2-5	NA	15	TRBV7-6	NA	CASSLEVRGTETQYF	TGTGCCAGCAGCTTAGAGGTTCGGGGGACAGAGACCCAGTACTTC
TRBJ2-7	many	12	TRBV29-1	NA	CSVEDHYYEQYF	TGCAGCGTTGAAGATCACTACTACGAGCAGTACTTC
TRBJ1-2	few	15	TRBV9	NA	CASSEYGAPLRGYTF	TGTGCCAGCAGCGAATACGGGGCCCCCTTACGTGGCTACACCTTC
TRBJ2-7	NA	15	TRBV28	NA	CASESTGPIDDEQYF	TGTGCCAGCGAGTCAACGGGACCCATTGACGACGAGCAGTACTTC
TRBJ2-3	NA	14	TRBV4-3	NA	CASSQVGATDTQYF	TGCGCCAGTAGCCAAGTAGGGGCTACAGATACGCAGTATTTT
TRBJ2-3	few	15	TRBV9	NA	CASSVEVGLGDTQYF	TGTGCCAGCAGCGTAGAGGTAGGCCTCGGAGATACGCAGTATTTT
TRBJ1-1	few	15	TRBV7-2	NA	CASIQTGTGDTEAFF	TGTGCCAGCATCCAAACCGGGACGGGAGACACTGAAGCTTTCTTT
TRBJ2-3	few	15	TRBV6-1	TRBD2	CASREGLAGTDTQYF	TGTGCCAGCAGAGAAGGACTAGCGGGAACAGATACGCAGTATTTT
TRBJ2-1	NA	16	TRBV5-8	NA	CASRFSGGPSYNEQFF	TGTGCCAGCCGGTTTAGCGGAGGACCCTCATACAATGAGCAGTTCTTC
TRBJ2-4	NA	16	TRBV28	NA	CASSLGIDIAKNIQYF	TGTGCCAGCAGTTTGGGGATAGATATAGCCAAAAACATTCAGTACTTC
TRBJ2-2	NA	13	TRBV4-1	NA	CASSHREAGELFF	TGCGCCAGCAGCCACAGGGAGGCGGGGGAGCTGTTTTTT
TRBJ1-5	NA	13	TRBV12-3/TRBV12-4	NA	CASSLREDQPQHF	TGTGCCAGCAGTTTACGGGAGGACCAGCCCCAGCATTTT
TRBJ1-1	NA	14	TRBV27	NA	CASSASRLNTEAFF	TGTGCCAGCAGTGCGTCCCGGTTGAACACTGAAGCTTTCTTT
TRBJ1-1	few	11	TRBV29-1	NA	CSVARETQAFF	TGCAGCGTTGCCCGGGAGACACAAGCTTTCTTT